The source of this TCR beta chain is a study of T cells in localized non-small cell lung cancer. Some clones are missing from TCRdb's copy, which holds only in-frame ones; the method was immunoSEQ multiplex PCR. The data hold fewer than 40,000 clones, with over 75% observed a single time. The CDR3 loop spans 13 amino acids. CDR1 is SGHTA, CDR2 FQGNSA, per germline. The V and J ends lost 5 bases and 5 bases respectively, with 12 bases between them. V usage is TRBV7-2 and J usage is TRBJ2-5; the D gene is possibly TRBD1 (6 bases). The starting material was peripheral blood, obtained before any cancer treatment. The clonotype originates from a male donor aged 60 or over with stage III lung adenocarcinoma. CDR3 amino acids: CASSPQGGETQYF. Written as DNA, the CDR3 is TGTGCCAGCAGCCCACAGGGCGGGGAGACCCAGTACTTC.